The clone carrying this T cell receptor beta chain was counted at least ten times. What it binds is unknown. The V and J ends lost 3 bases and 7 bases, in that order; junction bases with no gene match: 6. The CDR3 spans 14 residues. The data belong to a study of CD8 T cells in ankylosing spondylitis. Quantitative 5'-RACE with molecular barcodes was used to make the TCR beta libraries. Each CDR3 protein is one row after TCRdb ran MiXCR on the 5' RACE reads. This sample has 200,000 to 300,000 distinct CDR3 sequences, with about 10% found just once. Study-level points and caveats: Certain motif variants had earlier appeared in reactive arthritis synovial fluid and blood. A TCR beta motif made of fewer than ten highly homologous variants seemed typical of ankylosing spondylitis blood. Significantly higher representation of disease-linked clones was reported for matched ankylosing spondylitis synovial fluid.

This chain uses TRBV12-3 or TRBV12-4 with TRBJ1-5; 7 bases align to TRBD1. Sequencing was performed on blood, either unsorted or a sorted T cell fraction (not recorded which). This sequence was found in a male donor with ankylosing spondylitis or in good health (not recorded which). The CDR3 here is CASSFTGEGQPQHF. As DNA, the CDR3 is TGTGCCAGCAGTTTTACAGGGGAAGGACAGCCCCAGCATTTT.